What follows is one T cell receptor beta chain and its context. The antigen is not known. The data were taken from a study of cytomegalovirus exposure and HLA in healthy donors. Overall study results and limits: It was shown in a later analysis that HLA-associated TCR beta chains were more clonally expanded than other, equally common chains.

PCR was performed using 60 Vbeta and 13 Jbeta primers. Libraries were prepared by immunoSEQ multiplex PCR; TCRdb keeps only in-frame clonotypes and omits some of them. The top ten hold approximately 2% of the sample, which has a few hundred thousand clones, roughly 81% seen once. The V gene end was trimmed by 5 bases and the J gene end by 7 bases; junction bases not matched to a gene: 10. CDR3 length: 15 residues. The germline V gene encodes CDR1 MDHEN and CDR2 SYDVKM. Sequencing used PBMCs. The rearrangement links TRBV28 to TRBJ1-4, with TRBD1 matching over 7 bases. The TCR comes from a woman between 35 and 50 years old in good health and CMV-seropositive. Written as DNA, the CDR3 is TGTGCCAGCAGTCAACCGGACAGGCCCCGTGAAAAACTGTTTTTT. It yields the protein CASSQPDRPREKLFF.